Below are 8 T cell receptor beta chains sequenced from a single sample in a study of T-cell memory formation after mild COVID-19. A single record per CDR3 protein comes from TCRdb applying MiXCR to the 5' RACE reads. In the table there are approximately 60,000 distinct CDR3 sequences, roughly 9.9% of which are singletons. The sequencing sample was made of PBMCs or a T cell subset sorted from them (not recorded which). The receptors here all came from a man between 18 and 29 years old who had mild COVID-19 (a few samples of this study predate the infection). Cell type and time point are not known.

This clonotype was picked up many times. This chain connects TRBV20-1 to TRBJ2-2; D is ambiguous. From germline, CDR1 is DFQATT and CDR2 SNEGSKA (reference sequence). Trimming shortened V by 8 bases and J by 1 base, and 14 bases separated the two germline ends. The CDR3 runs to 14 residues. CDR3 sequence reads: CSTTLYGNTGELFF. The CDR3 DNA reads TGCAGTACCACACTTTACGGGAACACCGGGGAGCTGTTTTTT.

This clonotype was found a few times. CDR3 amino acids: CASSQGQAKTQYF. The CDR3, as DNA: TGTGCCAGCAGCCAGGGACAGGCTAAGACCCAGTACTTC. This chain links TRBV5-8 with TRBJ2-5, with TRBD1 matching 8 bases. The CDR3 has 13 amino acids. Germline assignment: CDR1 SGHTS and CDR2 YDEGEE. The V gene end was trimmed by 4 bases and the J gene end by 6 bases; junction bases not matched to a gene: 5.

This clonotype appeared a few times. V is TRBV24-1 and J is TRBJ2-3, with D hard to call. The V end was cut by 5 bases, the J end by 5 bases, with 10 bases between. The CDR3 is 13 amino acids. CDR1 is KGHDR and CDR2 is SFDVKD in the germline V gene. The CDR3 protein is CATSGKGRDTQYF. The CDR3 nucleotides read TGTGCCACCAGTGGGAAGGGCAGAGATACGCAGTATTTT.

The chain recombines TRBV19 with TRBJ2-5; no clear D. Per the germline V gene, CDR1 is LNHDA and CDR2 is SQIVND (reference sequence). With 9 bases removed from V and 4 bases from J, the gap between germline ends came to 18 bases. This CDR3 comprises 14 residues. CDR3 loop: CASRPIGEGETQYF. The CDR3 DNA is TGTGCCAGCCGGCCAATAGGAGAAGGAGAGACCCAGTACTTC.

The V gene is TRBV21-1, the J gene TRBJ1-2; the table's D call, TRBD1, has no DNA check behind it. TRBV21-1 is described as a pseudogene. The CDR3 has 16 residues. The CDR3 DNA follows: TGTGCCAGCAGCACTCGTCCGGACAGCACTAACTATGGCTACACCTTC. Its protein product is CASSTRPDSTNYGYTF.

This clonotype has a count of ten or more. V usage is TRBV5-6 and J usage is TRBJ2-1; a possible D gene is TRBD1 (6 bases). With 8 bases removed from V and 0 bases from J, the gap between germline ends came to 18 bases. CDR3 length equals 16 residues. Germline assignment: CDR1 SGHDT and CDR2 YYEEEE. This CDR3 reads CASNPWGLYSYNEQFF. In nucleotides, the CDR3 is TGTGCCAGTAATCCGTGGGGGCTCTACTCCTACAATGAGCAGTTCTTC.

The chain has TRBV18 and TRBJ1-3; D call uncertain. Germline values: CDR1 KGHSH, CDR2 LQKENI. CDR3 length: 13 amino acids. The V gene lost 2 bases and the J gene lost 1 base, with 3 bases spanning the gap. CDR3 nucleotides: TGTGCCAGCTCACCAGCTTCTGGAAACACCATATATTTT. Amino acid sequence: CASSPASGNTIYF.

This clonotype was seen a handful of times. The J gene is TRBJ2-1, the V gene TRBV10-2; tentatively, D is TRBD2 (7 bases). Germline CDR1 WSHSY, CDR2 SAAADI. Between the trimmed V and J ends, which lost 5 bases and 7 bases, there was a span of 15 bases. This CDR3 spans 14 amino acids. The DNA for the CDR3 is TGCGCCAGCAGTCTGGTACAGGGAGGGAATGAGCAGTTCTTC. Its translation: CASSLVQGGNEQFF.